A single sample gave rise to the 8 T cell receptor beta chains below, sequenced in a study of blood T cell repertoires in COVID-19. The method was immunoSEQ multiplex PCR; TCRdb's version includes in-frame clones alone and lacks a portion of them. Here the sample spans about 120,000 clones, about 82% being singletons. The sequenced sample was peripheral blood. The receptors here all came from a man aged 55 to 70 with active or convalescent COVID-19.

This chain joins TRBV9 and TRBJ2-1; 11 bases line up with TRBD2. Germline V gene lookup returns CDR1 SGDLS and CDR2 YYNGEE. After removal of 4 bases from V and 5 bases from J, the junction contained 17 bases not matched to a gene. The CDR3 runs 19 residues. The DNA for the CDR3 is TGTGCCAGCAGCCCCAGAGAAGGGACTAGCGGCACGCTAAACAATGAGCAGTTCTTC. This translates into CASSPREGTSGTLNNEQFF.

The rearrangement uses TRBV18 and TRBJ1-5; 9 positions agree with TRBD1. V lost 2 bases and J lost 5; bases outside the gene matches: 4. This CDR3 comprises 15 residues. The germline CDR1 and CDR2 sequences are KGHSH and LQKENI. The chain's CDR3 is CASSPSGTGYQPQHF. Here the CDR3 DNA reads TGTGCCAGCTCACCATCCGGGACAGGGTATCAGCCCCAGCATTTT.

On this clone itself: Other DNA sequences within the sample encode an identical CDR3. The chain employs TRBV7-3 and TRBJ2-2; tentatively, D is TRBD2 (6 bases). Germline-derived CDR1 and CDR2 are SGHTA and FQGTGA. The CDR3 is 14 residues long. Trimming pared 4 bases from V and 2 bases from J, leaving 8 bases between. CDR3 sequence reads: CASSSGLNTGELFF. As DNA, the CDR3 is TGTGCCAGCAGCTCGGGACTCAACACCGGGGAGCTGTTTTTT.

This clone turned up a few times. V gene TRBV27 combines with J gene TRBJ2-7, with D possibly TRBD1 on 5 matching bases. Trimming left V 0 bases short and J 2 bases short, with 11 bases between. Per germline, CDR1 MNHEY and CDR2 SMNVEV (reference sequence). This CDR3 comprises 15 residues. The DNA of the CDR3 is TGTGCCAGCAGTTTATCCCGGGCAGGGACCTACGAGCAGTACTTC. Translation gives CASSLSRAGTYEQYF.

This clone was counted a few times. The chain is built from TRBV7-8 and TRBJ2-1; possibly TRBD2 for D (6 bases). The ends were cut back, 5 bases at V and 5 bases at J, with 10 bases in the middle. CDR3 length equals 13 residues. The V gene's germline CDR1 is SGHVS and CDR2 FQNEAQ. The CDR3 coding sequence is TGTGCCAGCAGCCGGGGACTTAACAATGAGCAGTTCTTC. This codes for CASSRGLNNEQFF.

This chain uses TRBV27 with TRBJ1-2; D is undetermined. CDR3 length equals 13 residues. The V end lost 0 bases, the J end lost 5 bases, and 7 bases lay between the germline ends. Germline values: CDR1 MNHEY, CDR2 SMNVEV (reference sequence). The CDR3 here is CASSLSPRYGYTF. The CDR3 coding sequence is TGTGCCAGCAGTTTATCTCCCAGATATGGCTACACCTTC.

The chain employs TRBV7-7 and TRBJ2-5, with a possible D match to TRBD2 (5 bases). Germline V gene data show CDR1 as SSHAT and CDR2 as FNYEAQ (reference sequence). Trimming stripped 6 bases from V and 4 bases from J, with 12 bases between. CDR3 length: 13 residues. CDR3 region: CASSRPGRETQYF. CDR3 nucleotide sequence: TGTGCCAGCAGTCGGCCGGGGAGAGAGACCCAGTACTTC.

Notes on this clone: The germline gene is not matched at one end of the junction; a read error may be the cause. The chain recombines TRBV6-5 with TRBJ2-5; 8 bases align to TRBD1. CDR3 size: 15 residues. CDR1 is MNHEY, CDR2 SVGAGI, per germline. The CDR3 coding sequence is TGTGCCAGCAGGATTGACAGGGGTCCTCAAGGGACCCAGTACTTC. Its translation is CASRIDRGPQGTQYF.